Presented here are 9 T cell receptor beta chains from one specimen sequenced in a study of read filtering for tumor transcriptome and immune sequencing (dated by TCRdb to 2019 to 2021). The data were produced on an Illumina HiSeq 4000. Starting from roughly 370 ng RNA, TCR libraries were constructed with the Immunoverse kit using molecular barcoded adaptors that cover the alpha/delta and beta/gamma chains. Starting from the raw public reads, TCRdb applied fastp trimming at Q25, assembled clones with MiXCR and retained in-frame beta chains. Rows merge per CDR3 protein into single entries with the most common DNA and genes. The sample table lists around 40,000 distinct CDR3 sequences, 12% of them with a count of one. The ten biggest clones cover 30% to 45% of the sample. The sequenced sample was a population of CD138-negative cells sorted from bone marrow. The label giving this sample's cell subset or site can be read as: bone marrow mononuclear cells depleted of CD138+ plasma/myeloma cells by negative magnetic selection. These receptors originate from a donor aged 40 or over with multiple myeloma.

The sample holds many counts of this clonotype. CDR3 sequence reads: CASRAQGKVRQFF. The CDR3 nucleotides read TGTGCCAGCAGAGCACAGGGAAAAGTGCGGCAGTTCTTC. The rearrangement links TRBV28 to TRBJ2-1; the D gene is possibly TRBD1 (6 bases). The CDR3 contains 13 residues. Germline V gene sequence: CDR1 MDHEN, CDR2 SYDVKM. Between the trimmed V and J ends, which lost 6 bases and 12 bases, there was a span of 18 bases. Supplemented by reference TRBV28 and TRBJ2-1, the full variable domain reads DVKVTQSSRYLVKRTGEKVFLECVQDMDHENMFWYRQDPGLGLRLIYFSYDVKMKEKGDIPEGYSVSREKKERFSLILESASTNQTSMYLCASRAQGKVRQFFGPGTRLTVL.

There are many counts of this clonotype. The chain carries TRBV6-2 or TRBV6-3 and TRBJ1-5; D is ambiguous. Trimming took 4 bases from V and 5 from J, leaving 9 bases between them. The germline CDR1 and CDR2 sequences are MNHEY and SVGEGT. The length of the CDR3 is 13 residues. In DNA, the CDR3 is TGTGCCAGCAGTTTCCAGGCTCATCAGCCCCAGCATTTT. Translated, it gives CASSFQAHQPQHF.

This clonotype was detected ten times or more. V is TRBV2 and J is TRBJ2-1; D might be TRBD1 (5 bases). The CDR3 length is 13 residues. Germline assignment: CDR1 SNHLY and CDR2 FYNNEI. Trimming cost V 6 bases and J 5 bases, with 11 bases left between them. CDR3 loop: CASRQQGDNEQFF. The CDR3 region has the DNA TGTGCCAGCAGACAGCAAGGGGACAATGAGCAGTTCTTC. Combining the CDR3 with reference TRBV2 and TRBJ2-1 gives the whole variable domain EPEVTQTPSHQVTQMGQEVILRCVPISNHLYFYWYRQILGQKVEFLVSFYNNEISEKSEIFDDQFSVERPDGSNFTLKIRSTKLEDSAMYFCASRQQGDNEQFFGPGTRLTVL.

The sample holds many counts of this clonotype. The chain recombines TRBV12-3 or TRBV12-4 with TRBJ1-1; 8 positions match TRBD1. The CDR3 totals 13 residues. The J segment lost 5 bases and the V segment lost 10 bases, leaving 9 bases of the junction unmatched. CDR3 sequence reads: CATSPTGGTEAFF. The CDR3 bases are TGTGCCACCTCTCCCACAGGGGGGACTGAAGCTTTCTTT.

This clonotype was recorded at least ten times. The rearrangement uses TRBV7-9 and TRBJ2-7; D unresolved. The CDR3 has 14 residues. Trimming cost V 2 bases and J 2 bases, with 10 bases left between them. Germline CDR1 SEHNR, CDR2 FQNEAQ (reference sequence). CDR3 loop: CASSLSGRAYEQYF. In DNA form, the CDR3 reads TGTGCCAGCAGCTTATCGGGCAGAGCCTACGAGCAGTACTTC.

This clonotype has at least ten counts. The V gene is TRBV27, the J gene TRBJ1-6; perhaps TRBD1 as D (5 bases). The CDR3 spans 16 residues. Germline loops: CDR1 MNHEY, CDR2 SMNVEV (reference sequence). The V end was cut by 0 bases, the J end by 7 bases, with 13 bases between. CDR3 amino acids: CASSLSFGRANSPLHF. CDR3 nucleotide sequence: TGTGCCAGCAGTTTATCCTTCGGCAGGGCGAATTCACCCCTCCACTTT.

This clonotype was recorded at least ten times. J is TRBJ1-4 and V is TRBV5-6; D call uncertain. The V gene's germline CDR1 is SGHDT and CDR2 YYEEEE. Trimming cost V 0 bases and J 5 bases, with 8 bases left between them. CDR3 length: 14 residues. CDR3 region: CASSLDPINEKLFF. The DNA of the CDR3 is TGTGCCAGCAGCTTGGATCCGATCAATGAAAAACTGTTTTTT.

This clonotype was detected ten times or more. For the CDR3, the DNA is TGTGCCACCAGGGGGGGCCTCAATGAGCAGTTCTTC. Translating it yields CATRGGLNEQFF. This chain links TRBV24-1 with TRBJ2-1, with D perhaps matching TRBD1 or TRBD2 (6 bases each). Per germline, CDR1 KGHDR and CDR2 SFDVKD. CDR3 length: 12 residues. V lost 7 bases and J 6 bases, leaving 9 bases between the germline ends.

This clonotype was found many times. The V and J genes are TRBV20-1 and TRBJ2-3; D unresolved. Trimming pared 3 bases from V and 0 bases from J, leaving 13 bases between. Germline loops: CDR1 DFQATT, CDR2 SNEGSKA (reference sequence). The CDR3 totals 15 residues. CDR3 amino acids: CSARERSFSTDTQYF. CDR3 nucleotides: TGCAGTGCTAGGGAGCGAAGCTTTAGCACAGATACGCAGTATTTT.